These 19 T cell receptor beta chains share one sample of origin, sequenced in a study of identical twins. TCRdb analysed the 5' RACE reads with MiXCR anew, one entry per CDR3 protein. The table has about 530,000 distinct CDR3 sequences, approximately 20% seen once. These same records also appear under a second study, on yellow fever vaccine responses in identical twins.

Sequencing input: CD4+ T cells sorted from blood. These receptors were taken from a young woman in good health.

The sample holds a few counts of this clonotype. The rearrangement links TRBV5-1 to TRBJ1-1; D is uncertain. The V end was cut by 2 bases, the J end by 4 bases, with 9 bases between. The CDR3 length is 13 residues. Germline CDR1 and CDR2: SGHRS and YFSETQ. The CDR3 DNA reads TGCGCCAGCAGCTTTGGCGCCGGCACTGAAGCTTTCTTT. Encoded protein: CASSFGAGTEAFF.

This clonotype has only a few counts. The rearrangement links TRBV7-9 to TRBJ2-2; D remains ambiguous. CDR3 length equals 12 residues. Germline V CDR1 and CDR2: SEHNR, FQNEAQ (reference sequence). Trimming took 5 bases from V and 4 from J, leaving 5 bases between them. CDR3 DNA sequence: TGTGCCAGCAGCGTGTCCACCGGGGAGCTGTTTTTT. Its translation is CASSVSTGELFF.

This clonotype appeared a few times. The V call is TRBV7-9, the J call TRBJ2-3, with 9 bases that match TRBD2. From germline, CDR1 is SEHNR and CDR2 FQNEAQ (reference sequence). The CDR3 runs 17 residues. J lost 1 base, V lost 3 bases, and 8 bases had no gene match. The CDR3 loop is CASSLDRKRGGTDTQYF. DNA of the CDR3: TGTGCCAGCAGCTTGGACCGCAAGCGGGGGGGCACAGATACGCAGTATTTT.

This clonotype has just a few counts. V and J are TRBV27 and TRBJ1-1, with D hard to call. The length of the CDR3 is 14 residues. V lost 5 bases, J lost 1 base, and 11 bases lay in between. CDR1 and CDR2 (germline): MNHEY, SMNVEV (reference sequence). The CDR3 loop is CASSAGWENTEAFF. The CDR3 DNA reads TGTGCCAGCAGTGCCGGTTGGGAGAACACTGAAGCTTTCTTT.

At least ten counts were recorded for this clonotype. Here the CDR3 reads CASSYAQGAFF. CDR3 in DNA: TGTGCCAGCAGTTACGCGCAGGGCGCGTTCTTC. This chain joins TRBV6-6 and TRBJ2-1; D is possibly TRBD1 (5 bases). CDR1 is MNHNY and CDR2 is SVGAGI in the germline V gene (reference sequence). The CDR3 spans 11 residues. Trimming removed 2 bases from V and 15 bases from J, with 11 bases in between.

The chain has TRBV10-2 and TRBJ2-2, with D hard to call. This CDR3 contains 13 residues. Germline values: CDR1 WSHSY, CDR2 SAAADI. The V gene lost 3 bases and the J gene lost 4 bases, with 6 bases spanning the gap. The CDR3 loop reads CASSDYPTGELFF. The CDR3 DNA is TGCGCCAGCAGTGATTACCCCACCGGGGAGCTGTTTTTT.

V gene TRBV20-1 combines with J gene TRBJ2-3, with D perhaps matching TRBD1 (6 bases). V lost 6 bases and J lost 0, with 16 bases in between. The CDR3 length is 15 residues. Per germline, CDR1 DFQATT and CDR2 SNEGSKA (reference sequence). The CDR3 spells CSARPSTGSTDTQYF. The CDR3 nucleotides read TGCAGTGCCCGCCCTTCGACAGGTAGCACAGATACGCAGTATTTT.

This clonotype has more than one count but fewer than ten. V gene TRBV2 combines with J gene TRBJ2-5, with TRBD2 matching 8 bases. Germline V CDR1 and CDR2: SNHLY, FYNNEI. CDR3 length: 16 residues. The V segment lost 6 bases and the J segment 3 bases; nucleotides outside the gene matches: 12. CDR3 protein: CASSQGTGTSKETQYF. The CDR3 DNA follows: TGTGCCAGCAGCCAAGGAACCGGGACTAGTAAAGAGACCCAGTACTTC. The full variable domain, its missing parts supplied by reference TRBV2 and TRBJ2-5, is EPEVTQTPSHQVTQMGQEVILRCVPISNHLYFYWYRQILGQKVEFLVSFYNNEISEKSEIFDDQFSVERPDGSNFTLKIRSTKLEDSAMYFCASSQGTGTSKETQYFGPGTRLLVL.

CDR3 loop: CADRDTRSYSNQPQHF. The CDR3 bases are TGCGCTGACCGGGACACCCGGTCCTATAGCAATCAGCCCCAGCATTTT. This rearrangement joins TRBV5-1 to TRBJ1-5; D is possibly TRBD1 (6 bases). Germline CDR1 and CDR2: SGHRS and YFSETQ. This CDR3 is built from 16 residues.

This chain links TRBV12-3 or TRBV12-4 with TRBJ2-3; D possibly corresponds to TRBD2 (6 bases). The CDR3 consists of 15 residues. V was pared by 3 bases and J by 4 bases, with 14 bases between. This chain's CDR3 is CASSFSGGEADTQYF. The CDR3, as DNA: TGTGCCAGCAGTTTTAGTGGCGGGGAGGCAGATACGCAGTATTTT.

This clonotype has only a few counts. The chain couples TRBV11-2 to TRBJ2-3; TRBD2 aligns across 10 bases. Unmatched junction bases numbered 9, after V lost 4 bases and J lost 5 bases. CDR1 is SGHAT, CDR2 FQNNGV, per germline. The CDR3 totals 16 residues. The DNA for the CDR3 is TGTGCCAGCAGCTCCGGGGGAGCGGGAGGGGGAGATACGCAGTATTTT. Translated: CASSSGGAGGGDTQYF.

This chain links TRBV28 with TRBJ2-7, with 8 bases aligning to TRBD1. CDR1 and CDR2 from the germline V gene are MDHEN and SYDVKM. Trimming took 10 bases from V and 4 from J; bases not matched to a gene: 18. The CDR3 contains 16 residues. CDR3: CATPGQAMLFKYEQYV. The CDR3 DNA is TGTGCCACCCCGGGACAGGCTATGCTGTTTAAGTACGAGCAGTACGTC.

This clonotype came up a few times. The J gene is TRBJ2-1, the V gene TRBV24-1, with D tentatively TRBD1 or TRBD2 (5 bases each). Germline lookup yields CDR1 KGHDR and CDR2 SFDVKD. The ends were cut back, 4 bases at V and 7 bases at J, with 19 bases in the middle. This CDR3 comprises 16 residues. The CDR3 protein is CATSESKTGTTNEQFF. The DNA of the CDR3 is TGTGCCACCAGTGAATCCAAAACCGGGACGACGAATGAGCAGTTCTTC.

This clonotype was seen a few times. V and J are TRBV12-3 or TRBV12-4 and TRBJ1-5, with a weak D call TRBD1 (6 bases). The CDR3 runs 15 residues. Trimming left V 7 bases short and J 4 bases short, with 17 bases between. CDR3 protein: CASMLGGMGNQPQHF. The CDR3 coding sequence is TGTGCCAGCATGTTAGGGGGGATGGGAAATCAGCCCCAGCATTTT.

The J gene is TRBJ2-2, the V gene TRBV29-1, with D hard to call. Germline V gene data show CDR1 as SQVTM and CDR2 as ANQGSEA. Deletions cut 6 bases from V and 4 bases from J, with 9 bases between. This CDR3 comprises 12 residues. In nucleotides, the CDR3 is TGCAGCGTCCGGGCCTCCACCGGGGAGCTGTTTTTT. It is translated as CSVRASTGELFF.

CDR3 sequence (DNA): TGTGCCAGCAGTTCCGGGACGCTCAATCAGCCCCAGCATTTT. Translation: CASSSGTLNQPQHF. This sequence joins TRBV6-2 or TRBV6-3 and TRBJ1-5; tentative D call: TRBD1 (5 bases). The CDR3 runs to 14 residues. Germline CDR1 MNHEY, CDR2 SVGEGT. V gave up 4 bases and J gave up 3 bases, with 10 bases separating them.

This clonotype was picked up a small number of times. This chain connects TRBV29-1 to TRBJ2-1, with D unresolved. V was cut by 3 bases and J by 7 bases, with 10 bases left in between. The CDR3 consists of 12 residues. Germline values: CDR1 SQVTM, CDR2 ANQGSEA. The CDR3 nucleotides are TGCAGCGTTGAGGTAGGCGTAAATGAGCAGTTCTTC. Translation: CSVEVGVNEQFF.

This clonotype was seen repeatedly, ten times or more. The V call is TRBV7-2, the J call TRBJ2-2; 7 bases are a match to TRBD2. Germline assignment: CDR1 SGHTA and CDR2 FQGNSA. The CDR3 totals 16 residues. J lost 5 bases, V lost 2 bases, and 8 bases had no gene match. CDR3 region: CASSLNSGTNTGELFF. In DNA form, the CDR3 reads TGTGCCAGCAGCTTAAATTCCGGGACTAATACCGGGGAGCTGTTTTTT. The full variable domain, completed using reference TRBV7-2 and TRBJ2-2, is GAGVSQSPSNKVTEKGKDVELRCDPISGHTALYWYRQSLGQGLEFLIYFQGNSAPDKSGLPSDRFSAERTGGSVSTLTIQRTQQEDSAVYLCASSLNSGTNTGELFFGEGSRLTVL.

In this sample, this clonotype turned up a few times. V is TRBV28 and J is TRBJ1-2; TRBD1 matches at 9 bases. V was pared by 6 bases and J by 8 bases, with 4 bases of the junction left unmatched. The length of the CDR3 is 12 residues. Germline CDR1 is MDHEN and CDR2 is SYDVKM. CDR3 loop: CASSYRGRGYTF. The CDR3 DNA is TGTGCCAGCAGCTACAGGGGGCGCGGCTACACCTTC.